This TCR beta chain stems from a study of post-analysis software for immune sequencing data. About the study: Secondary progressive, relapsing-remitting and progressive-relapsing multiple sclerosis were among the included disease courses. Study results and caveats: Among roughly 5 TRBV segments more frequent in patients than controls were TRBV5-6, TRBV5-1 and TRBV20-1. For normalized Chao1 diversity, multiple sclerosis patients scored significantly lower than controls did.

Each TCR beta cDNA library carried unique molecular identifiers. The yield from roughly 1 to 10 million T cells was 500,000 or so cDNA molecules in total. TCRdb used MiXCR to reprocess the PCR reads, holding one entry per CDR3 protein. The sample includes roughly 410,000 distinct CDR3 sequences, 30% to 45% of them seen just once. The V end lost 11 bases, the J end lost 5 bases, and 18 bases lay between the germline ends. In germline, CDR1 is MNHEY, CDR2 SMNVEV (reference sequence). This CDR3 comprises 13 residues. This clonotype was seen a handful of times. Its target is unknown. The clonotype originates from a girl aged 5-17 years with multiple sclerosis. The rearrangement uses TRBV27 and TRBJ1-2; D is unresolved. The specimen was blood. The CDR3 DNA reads TGTGCCTCTACGTATGGAATTGGGTATGGCTACACCTTC. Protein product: CASTYGIGYGYTF.